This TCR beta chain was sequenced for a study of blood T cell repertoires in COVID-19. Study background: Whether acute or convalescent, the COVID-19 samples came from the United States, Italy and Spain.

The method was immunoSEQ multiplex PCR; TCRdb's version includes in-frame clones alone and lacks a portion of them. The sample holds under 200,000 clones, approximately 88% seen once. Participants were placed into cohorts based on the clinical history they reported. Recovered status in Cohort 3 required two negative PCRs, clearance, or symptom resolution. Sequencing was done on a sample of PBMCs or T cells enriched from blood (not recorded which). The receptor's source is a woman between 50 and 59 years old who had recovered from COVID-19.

The CDR3 spells CASSFTAGDKNIQYF. The CDR3 DNA is TGCGCCAGCAGCTTTACGGCGGGGGACAAAAACATTCAGTACTTC. The chain uses TRBV5-1 and TRBJ2-4; 7 nucleotides align to TRBD2. V trimming: 2 bases; J trimming: 3 bases; junction bases outside the gene matches: 5. The CDR3 length is 15 residues. Per germline, CDR1 SGHRS and CDR2 YFSETQ.